Each of the 23 T cell receptor beta chains below was sequenced from the same sample in a study of human T cells and chemical hapten exposure. Each CDR3 protein is one row after TCRdb ran MiXCR on the RACE reads. The sample lists about 110,000 distinct CDR3 sequences, roughly a third occurring once. Specified time point: patch test 3, about 24 weeks after DPC sensitization. Treatment of the sample: therapeutic diphenylcyclopropenone sensitization with weekly scalp DPC. Sequences were derived from whole blood, sampled in connection with sensitization to the hapten diphenylcyclopropenone (DPC). These receptor sequences come from a man between 40 and 49 years old with alopecia areata. Some clones in this sample may be carry-over from other donors' samples.

V usage is TRBV6-5 and J usage is TRBJ1-2; D unclear. Trimming left V 7 bases short and J 4 bases short, with 7 bases between. There are 11 residues in the CDR3. Germline assignment: CDR1 MNHEY and CDR2 SVGAGI. CDR3: CASTKGYGYTF. For the CDR3, the DNA is TGTGCCAGCACGAAAGGCTATGGCTACACCTTC.

CDR3: CSVEKGRVETQYF. The CDR3 DNA sequence: TGCAGCGTTGAGAAGGGGCGGGTAGAGACCCAGTACTTC. The V gene is TRBV29-1, the J gene TRBJ2-5; D is tentatively TRBD1 or TRBD2 (5 bases each). The CDR3 is 13 residues long. Trimming removed 3 bases from V and 4 bases from J, with 12 bases in between. The germline gives CDR1 SQVTM, CDR2 ANQGSEA.

This sequence joins TRBV15 and TRBJ2-3, with a weak D call TRBD1 (5 bases). The CDR3 is made up of 16 amino acids. Trimming left V 0 bases short and J 1 base short, with 11 bases between. In germline, CDR1 is LNHNV, CDR2 YYDKDF (reference sequence). The CDR3 nucleotides read TGTGCCACCAGCAGAGATTCCAGGGTCGGCACAGATACGCAGTATTTT. It specifies CATSRDSRVGTDTQYF.

V and J are TRBV5-1 and TRBJ2-5; D unresolved. This CDR3 has 16 residues. Germline values: CDR1 SGHRS, CDR2 YFSETQ. Between the trimmed V and J ends, which lost 2 bases and 2 bases, there was a span of 16 bases. CDR3 bases: TGCGCCAGCAGCTTAGGTACTCTTTCTACACAAGAGACCCAGTACTTC. Its protein is CASSLGTLSTQETQYF.

The chain is built from TRBV7-2 and TRBJ2-3, with D perhaps matching TRBD2 (6 bases). Germline V CDR1 and CDR2: SGHTA, FQGNSA. Trimming cost V 1 base and J 6 bases, with 23 bases left between them. The CDR3 runs to 18 residues. The DNA for the CDR3 is TGTGCCAGCAGCTTAGTCACCCTTGGGGCGGGAAGGATCGATACGCAGTATTTT. It translates to CASSLVTLGAGRIDTQYF.

This rearrangement joins TRBV20-1 to TRBJ2-7; TRBD2 is a possible D gene (6 bases). Trimming removed 6 bases from V and 3 bases from J, with 21 bases in between. The CDR3 runs to 15 residues. From germline, CDR1 is DFQATT and CDR2 SNEGSKA (reference sequence). The CDR3 region has the DNA TGCAGTGCAACCCTTCCTAGCGTTCAGATCTACGAGCAGTACTTC. This encodes CSATLPSVQIYEQYF.

This chain connects TRBV6-5 to TRBJ2-1; 15 nucleotides align to TRBD2. Per the germline V gene, CDR1 is MNHEY and CDR2 is SVGAGI. V gave up 5 bases and J gave up 13 bases; unmatched junction bases: 9. The CDR3 consists of 15 residues. Written as DNA, the CDR3 is TGTGCCAGCAGTCCTACGGGACTAGCGGGAGGTTACCAGTTCTTC. This sequence encodes CASSPTGLAGGYQFF.

The rearrangement joins TRBV10-3 to TRBJ2-3, with unresolved D. There are 13 residues in the CDR3. V lost 7 bases and J 1 base, leaving 9 bases between the germline ends. The germline V gene encodes CDR1 ENHRY and CDR2 SYGVKD. This CDR3 reads CAITQGRTDTQYF. The CDR3 nucleotides are TGTGCCATCACCCAAGGGCGCACAGATACGCAGTATTTT.

The V and J genes are TRBV4-3 and TRBJ2-3; D uncertain. V was clipped by 0 bases and J by 5 bases, with 12 bases between them. This CDR3 is 15 amino acids long. Germline V gene data show CDR1 as LGHNA and CDR2 as YSLEER. The CDR3 sequence is CASSQETRPVDTQYF. The DNA of the CDR3 is TGCGCCAGCAGCCAAGAAACCAGGCCAGTAGATACGCAGTATTTT.

This clonotype was observed once. The J gene is TRBJ2-1, the V gene TRBV15; 9 nucleotides match TRBD2. The germline V gene encodes CDR1 LNHNV and CDR2 YYDKDF (reference sequence). The J segment lost 3 bases and the V segment lost 1 base, leaving 19 bases of the junction unmatched. This CDR3 region has 21 residues. This CDR3 is CATSRGGRLAGLGSYYNEQFF. The CDR3 DNA follows: TGTGCCACCAGCAGAGGGGGCCGGCTAGCGGGATTGGGTTCGTACTACAATGAGCAGTTCTTC.

The rearrangement links TRBV6-5 to TRBJ2-5, with 8 positions matching TRBD2. The V gene's germline CDR1 is MNHEY and CDR2 SVGAGI. J was trimmed by 5 bases and V by 4 bases; bases with no gene match: 6. The CDR3 sequence is 14 residues long. The CDR3 nucleotides are TGTGCCAGCAGTTTCGGGACTAGGAGGGAGACCCAGTACTTC. Its translation: CASSFGTRRETQYF.

The chain uses TRBV12-3 or TRBV12-4 and TRBJ2-5; no firm D call. CDR3 length: 12 residues. Trimming stripped 4 bases from V and 1 base from J, with 4 bases between. CDR3 nucleotide sequence: TGTGCCAGCAGTTATATCCAAGAGACCCAGTACTTC. Encoded protein: CASSYIQETQYF.

This chain links TRBV9 with TRBJ2-7; 12 bases line up with TRBD2. CDR3 length: 15 amino acids. Germline loops: CDR1 SGDLS, CDR2 YYNGEE. V was clipped by 0 bases and J by 2 bases; unmatched bases: 0. The CDR3 sequence is CASSVGTSGTYEQYF. The DNA for the CDR3 is TGTGCCAGCAGCGTAGGGACTAGCGGGACCTACGAGCAGTACTTC.

This clonotype was counted a few times. This rearrangement joins TRBV29-1 to TRBJ2-3; D is undetermined. V lost 7 bases and J lost 2, with 7 bases in between. Germline loops: CDR1 SQVTM, CDR2 ANQGSEA. The CDR3 length is 11 residues. In DNA, the CDR3 is TGCAGCGCCCTACTCACAGATACGCAGTATTTT. This gives the protein CSALLTDTQYF.

This clonotype has just a few counts. V usage is TRBV9 and J usage is TRBJ2-2; D uncertain. Between the trimmed V and J ends, which lost 8 bases and 0 bases, there was a span of 11 bases. Germline loops: CDR1 SGDLS, CDR2 YYNGEE. CDR3 size: 14 residues. CDR3 residues: CASEERTNTGELFF. CDR3 in DNA: TGTGCCAGTGAAGAGAGGACGAACACCGGGGAGCTGTTTTTT. Full variable domain (outside the CDR3, taken from reference TRBV9 and TRBJ2-2): DSGVTQTPKHLITATGQRVTLRCSPRSGDLSVYWYQQSLDQGLQFLIQYYNGEERAKGNILERFSAQQFPDLHSELNLSSLELGDSALYFCASEERTNTGELFFGEGSRLTVL.

The rearrangement joins TRBV29-1 to TRBJ1-1, with D tentatively TRBD1 (6 bases). V was clipped by 4 bases and J by 2 bases, with 11 bases between them. Germline loops: CDR1 SQVTM, CDR2 ANQGSEA. The CDR3 totals 13 residues. The CDR3 loop is CSVVRTANTEAFF. The CDR3 nucleotides read TGCAGCGTTGTTCGGACAGCAAACACTGAAGCTTTCTTT.

The V and J genes are TRBV28 and TRBJ1-2, with D hard to call. The CDR3 is 12 amino acids. Trimming cost V 6 bases and J 2 bases, with 7 bases left between them. Germline V lookup: CDR1 MDHEN, CDR2 SYDVKM. CDR3 DNA: TGTGCCAGCAGGGCGGGGAACTATGGCTACACCTTC. Encoded protein: CASRAGNYGYTF.

In its sample, this clonotype was seen a few times. The chain couples TRBV4-3 to TRBJ2-3, with D maybe TRBD1 (6 bases). CDR1 LGHNA and CDR2 YSLEER come from the germline V gene. This CDR3 comprises 17 residues. The V and J ends lost 0 bases and 2 bases respectively, with 15 bases between them. The CDR3 here is CASSQDWGTSHTDTQYF. Here the CDR3 DNA reads TGCGCCAGCAGCCAAGATTGGGGGACATCACACACAGATACGCAGTATTTT.

The rearrangement links TRBV12-3 or TRBV12-4 to TRBJ2-7; 7 bases map to TRBD2. The J segment lost 2 bases and the V segment lost 1 base, leaving 5 bases of the junction unmatched. The CDR3 extends over 15 amino acids. CDR3 protein: CASSLGGGLAYEQYF. The CDR3 coding sequence is TGTGCCAGCAGTTTAGGGGGGGGATTAGCCTACGAGCAGTACTTC.

V is TRBV6-5 and J is TRBJ1-2, with a tentative D call TRBD1 (5 bases). Looked up from germline, CDR1 is MNHEY and CDR2 is SVGAGI. The CDR3 is 13 amino acids. Trimming took off 2 bases at V and 3 bases at J, with 7 bases between the two ends. For the CDR3, the DNA is TGTGCCAGCAGTTACCTGGGGCACTATGGCTACACCTTC. It codes for CASSYLGHYGYTF.

This clonotype was seen more than once but under ten times. The rearrangement joins TRBV29-1 to TRBJ2-3, with D hard to call. Germline CDR1 SQVTM, CDR2 ANQGSEA. The length of the CDR3 is 13 residues. The V end was cut by 7 bases, the J end by 0 bases, with 11 bases between. CDR3 sequence: CSAGDLSTDTQYF. CDR3 nucleotides: TGCAGCGCTGGGGATCTTAGCACAGATACGCAGTATTTT.

This clonotype appeared a few times. The genes are TRBV12-3 or TRBV12-4 and TRBJ2-6, with a tentative D call TRBD1 (5 bases). The CDR3 sequence is 16 residues long. V was cut by 6 bases and J by 2 bases, with 14 bases left in between. The CDR3: CASSHTGFPGANVLTF. In DNA, the CDR3 is TGTGCCAGCAGCCATACAGGTTTTCCTGGGGCCAACGTCCTGACTTTC.

The chain uses TRBV29-1 and TRBJ1-5, with D unclear. The germline V gene has CDR1 SQVTM and CDR2 ANQGSEA. Deletions cut 4 bases from V and 2 bases from J, with 9 bases between. The CDR3 is 13 amino acids. The CDR3 protein is CSVAGGGNQPQHF. CDR3 nucleotide sequence: TGCAGCGTTGCGGGAGGCGGCAATCAGCCCCAGCATTTT.